One and the same sample provided the 27 T cell receptor beta chains below, sequenced in a study of blood T cell repertoires in COVID-19. Clones were read by immunoSEQ multiplex PCR, and TCRdb kept only the in-frame ones, dropping some. The sample lists about 210,000 clones; under 90% were seen once. Specimen: peripheral blood. These receptors were obtained from a man in his fifties or sixties with acute or convalescent COVID-19.

This clone was picked up one time. DNA of the CDR3: TGTGCCAGCATCTCGGCGGGCTCCTACGAGCAGTACTTC. This gives the protein CASISAGSYEQYF. V gene TRBV6-5 combines with J gene TRBJ2-7, with a weak D call TRBD2 (5 bases). V was cut by 7 bases and J by 0 bases, with 10 bases left in between. This CDR3 is 13 amino acids long. The V gene's germline CDR1 is MNHEY and CDR2 SVGAGI.

The rearrangement links TRBV25-1 to TRBJ1-1; 9 bases agree with TRBD1. V shed 6 bases, J shed 5 bases, and the junction held 7 bases outside the gene matches. The CDR3 covers 14 residues. Germline CDR1 is MGHDK and CDR2 is SYGVNS. CDR3 sequence reads: CASRQTGGRTEAFF. The DNA of the CDR3 is TGTGCCAGCAGACAAACAGGGGGCAGGACTGAAGCTTTCTTT.

The chain links TRBV5-1 to TRBJ2-1, with 9 bases that match TRBD2. Germline CDR1 is SGHRS and CDR2 is YFSETQ. V trimming: 0 bases; J trimming: 4 bases; junction bases outside the gene matches: 8. The CDR3 runs to 17 residues. The CDR3 DNA reads as TGCGCCAGCAGCTTGGCGGATAAGACTAGCGGATACAATGAGCAGTTCTTC. Its translation is CASSLADKTSGYNEQFF.

The chain recombines TRBV19 with TRBJ2-7; perhaps TRBD1 as D (6 bases). CDR3 length: 15 amino acids. The germline V gene encodes CDR1 LNHDA and CDR2 SQIVND (reference sequence). V lost 6 bases and J lost 0, with 15 bases in between. The CDR3 nucleotides read TGTGCCAGTAGCAACCCCGGACAGAGCTCCTACGAGCAGTACTTC. This codes for CASSNPGQSSYEQYF.

In this sample, this clone turned up once. V usage is TRBV18 and J usage is TRBJ2-7; 7 bases match TRBD2. Germline V gene data show CDR1 as KGHSH and CDR2 as LQKENI. V was clipped by 3 bases and J by 2 bases; unmatched bases: 4. The CDR3 contains 14 residues. This CDR3 is CASSPPGLTYEQYF. In DNA form, the CDR3 reads TGTGCCAGCTCACCCCCGGGACTAACCTACGAGCAGTACTTC.

The rearrangement joins TRBV7-3 to TRBJ1-6; D gene unclear. V lost 4 bases and J lost 6, with 13 bases in between. The CDR3 loop spans 15 amino acids. The germline gives CDR1 SGHTA, CDR2 FQGTGA. The CDR3 nucleotides are TGTGCCAGCAGCTCCCAGGCTGCTGGTAATTCACCCCTCCACTTT. Encoded protein: CASSSQAAGNSPLHF.

As to this clone: At one boundary the junction diverges from the germline segment, which might be a read error. The chain joins TRBV7-7 to TRBJ2-3; tentative D call: TRBD2 (5 bases). Germline CDR1 SSHAT, CDR2 FNYEAQ (reference sequence). The CDR3 sequence is 14 residues long. CDR3 residues: CASSSERFSDTQYF. The CDR3 nucleotides are TGTGCTAGCAGCTCGGAGCGGTTTTCAGATACGCAGTATTTT.

The rearrangement links TRBV6-1 to TRBJ2-7; D is perhaps TRBD2 (7 bases). The CDR3 runs to 15 residues. Germline loops: CDR1 MNHNS, CDR2 SASEGT. V lost 2 bases and J 5 bases, leaving 16 bases between the germline ends. DNA of the CDR3: TGTGCCAGCAGTGAAATGGGGGGGGCATACAACGAGCAGTACTTC. It yields the protein CASSEMGGAYNEQYF.

The gene calls are TRBV3-1 (or the pseudogene TRBV3-2) and TRBJ1-1, with 7 bases matching TRBD1. This CDR3 comprises 14 residues. V lost 7 bases and J lost 0; bases outside the gene matches: 5. Germline V lookup: CDR1 LGHDT, CDR2 YNNKEL (reference sequence). The CDR3 loop is CASTQGGVNTEAFF. Written as DNA, the CDR3 is TGTGCCAGCACCCAGGGGGGTGTGAACACTGAAGCTTTCTTT.

V and J are TRBV9 and TRBJ2-7, with a possible D match to TRBD1 (7 bases). V was clipped by 2 bases and J by 7 bases, with 10 bases between them. Germline CDR1 and CDR2: SGDLS and YYNGEE. The CDR3 sequence is 12 residues long. CDR3 nucleotide sequence: TGTGCCAGCAGCGTGCAGGGGGGAGAGCAGTACTTC. Protein product: CASSVQGGEQYF.

The V and J genes are TRBV19 and TRBJ1-5, with 12 bases aligning to TRBD1. The germline V gene has CDR1 LNHDA and CDR2 SQIVND (reference sequence). V was pared by 3 bases and J by 5 bases, with 5 bases of the junction left unmatched. CDR3 length: 16 amino acids. The CDR3 coding sequence is TGTGCCAGTAGTATGGGTCGGGACAGGGGGCATCAGCCCCAGCATTTT. This translates into CASSMGRDRGHQPQHF.

The chain couples TRBV9 to TRBJ1-5, with D possibly being TRBD1 (6 bases). The CDR3 sequence is 15 residues long. CDR1 is SGDLS and CDR2 is YYNGEE in the germline V gene. Trimming removed 3 bases from V and 3 bases from J, with 13 bases in between. The CDR3 bases are TGTGCCAGCAGCGGAGGACAGAACATCAATCAGCCCCAGCATTTT. Amino acid sequence: CASSGGQNINQPQHF.

This chain uses TRBV5-4 with TRBJ1-1, with 7 bases that match TRBD1. Trimming took 4 bases from V and 0 from J; bases not matched to a gene: 6. CDR1 is SGHNT and CDR2 is YYREEE in the germline V gene (reference sequence). This CDR3 comprises 15 residues. DNA for the CDR3: TGTGCCAGCAGCCCCATCACAGGGGTGAACACTGAAGCTTTCTTT. Amino acids: CASSPITGVNTEAFF.

The rearrangement links TRBV5-1 to TRBJ1-1; D uncertain. There are 13 residues in the CDR3. Germline loops: CDR1 SGHRS, CDR2 YFSETQ. V lost 5 bases and J lost 1, with 9 bases in between. DNA for the CDR3: TGCGCCAGCAGATCAGAAACGAACACTGAAGCTTTCTTT. The encoded protein is CASRSETNTEAFF.

J is TRBJ2-5 and V is TRBV6-5; 8 nucleotides agree with TRBD1. The CDR3 runs to 16 residues. The junction had 6 bases not matched to a gene; V was cut back by 2 bases and J by 1 base. Germline V gene sequence: CDR1 MNHEY, CDR2 SVGAGI. CDR3 nucleotides: TGTGCCAGCAGTTACGGGCAGGACAGGGTCCAAGAGACCCAGTACTTC. Amino acids: CASSYGQDRVQETQYF.

The chain combines TRBV6-5 with TRBJ1-5; D is unresolved. Germline V gene sequence: CDR1 MNHEY, CDR2 SVGAGI. Trimming cost V 6 bases and J 6 bases, with 9 bases left between them. This CDR3 comprises 12 residues. CDR3 region: CASRGEGQPQHF. The CDR3 DNA reads TGTGCCAGCAGGGGCGAGGGTCAGCCCCAGCATTTT.

The chain joins TRBV29-1 to TRBJ1-5; D is uncertain. V was shortened by 1 base and J by 11 bases, with 12 bases between the two germline ends. CDR1 is SQVTM, CDR2 ANQGSEA, per germline. CDR3 length equals 12 residues. The CDR3 DNA follows: TGCAGCGTTGAAGTTTCAGACGGGGCCCAGCATTTT. Protein sequence: CSVEVSDGAQHF.

This sequence joins TRBV7-2 and TRBJ2-1, with TRBD1 matching 10 bases. Germline CDR1 and CDR2: SGHTA and FQGNSA. Trimming removed 5 bases from V and 7 bases from J; junction bases left unmatched: 11. The CDR3 length is 16 residues. CDR3 in DNA: TGTGCCAGCAGCCCCAGTCTGGACAGGGGGTCTAATGAGCAGTTCTTC. Residues: CASSPSLDRGSNEQFF. The variable domain in full, with the rest retrieved from reference TRBV7-2 and TRBJ2-1, is GAGVSQSPSNKVTEKGKDVELRCDPISGHTALYWYRQSLGQGLEFLIYFQGNSAPDKSGLPSDRFSAERTGGSVSTLTIQRTQQEDSAVYLCASSPSLDRGSNEQFFGPGTRLTVL.

A single count supports this clone. The chain is built from TRBV10-3 and TRBJ1-2, with D perhaps matching TRBD1 (5 bases). Trimming removed 2 bases from V and 11 bases from J, with 15 bases in between. This CDR3 is built from 13 residues. Germline CDR1 and CDR2: ENHRY and SYGVKD. DNA of the CDR3: TGTGCCATCAGTGAGCAGGGCGTTGGGTGGTACACCTTC. Its translation is CAISEQGVGWYTF.

CDR3 amino acids: CASSKAPSKRGDSTDTQYF. CDR3 bases: TGTGCCAGCAGCAAAGCGCCTTCTAAGCGGGGGGACAGCACAGATACGCAGTATTTT. V gene TRBV21-1 combines with J gene TRBJ2-3; TRBD2, as called in the table, went unchecked against the DNA. TRBV21-1 is recorded as a pseudogene. The CDR3 has 19 amino acids.

CDR3 sequence: CASSQWLAVYNEQFF. CDR3 nucleotide sequence: TGTGCCAGCAGCCAATGGTTAGCGGTCTACAATGAGCAGTTCTTC. V usage is TRBV14 and J usage is TRBJ2-1; D is possibly TRBD2 (6 bases). CDR1 SGHDN and CDR2 FVKESK come from the germline V gene. CDR3 length equals 15 residues. V lost 2 bases to trimming and J lost 3 bases, with 11 bases between them.

The gene calls are TRBV24-1 and TRBJ2-3, with D unclear. Germline lookup yields CDR1 KGHDR and CDR2 SFDVKD. CDR3 length: 13 residues. V was trimmed by 4 bases and J by 0 bases, leaving 4 bases between them. The CDR3: CATSERSTDTQYF. CDR3 nucleotide sequence: TGTGCCACCAGTGAGAGAAGCACAGATACGCAGTATTTT.

The chain links TRBV7-3 to TRBJ1-2; D unclear. CDR1 and CDR2 (germline): SGHTA, FQGTGA. The CDR3 consists of 16 residues. V lost 5 bases and J 0 bases, leaving 16 bases between the germline ends. Here the CDR3 reads CASSLYGGRTNYGYTF. Here the CDR3 DNA reads TGTGCCAGCAGCCTTTACGGAGGGCGTACTAACTATGGCTACACCTTC.

This clone turned up a few times. The genes are TRBV19 and TRBJ2-1; 10 bases match TRBD2. V dropped 3 bases and J dropped 3; count of bases not matched to a gene: 8. Germline loops: CDR1 LNHDA, CDR2 SQIVND (reference sequence). This CDR3 contains 17 residues. The CDR3 sequence is CASSIKLAGVSYNEQFF. In DNA form, the CDR3 reads TGTGCCAGTAGTATTAAGCTAGCGGGAGTAAGCTACAATGAGCAGTTCTTC.

The chain is built from TRBV11-1 and TRBJ2-3; 7 bases are a match to TRBD2. Germline trimming cut 1 base from V and 3 bases from J; bases unmatched to any gene: 1. Per the germline V gene, CDR1 is SGHAT and CDR2 is FQDESV (reference sequence). The CDR3 runs to 14 residues. Here the CDR3 reads CASSLGTRTDTQYF. DNA for the CDR3: TGTGCCAGCAGCTTAGGGACTAGAACAGATACGCAGTATTTT.

V is TRBV4-2 and J is TRBJ2-7, with TRBD2 matching over 7 bases. Trimming took 1 base from V and 3 from J; bases not matched to a gene: 6. Germline lookup yields CDR1 LGHNA and CDR2 YNFKEQ. The CDR3 spans 15 residues. CDR3 sequence reads: CASSQVESSGYEQYF. CDR3 DNA sequence: TGTGCCAGCAGCCAAGTTGAGTCTAGCGGCTACGAGCAGTACTTC.

As DNA, the CDR3 is TGTGCCAGCAGTTTTCAGACAGGGCAGCAGCCCCAGCATTTT. Protein product: CASSFQTGQQPQHF. This rearrangement joins TRBV6-5 to TRBJ1-5; 7 bases are shared with TRBD1. Trimming removed 4 bases from V and 7 bases from J; junction bases left unmatched: 7. Germline V gene sequence: CDR1 MNHEY, CDR2 SVGAGI. The CDR3 length is 14 residues.